A selection of T cell receptor beta chains follows, all from one sample in a study of blood T cell repertoires in COVID-19. This table comes from immunoSEQ multiplex PCR, and its TCRdb copy is limited to in-frame clones, with some not included. The table shows about 80,000 clones, with 75% to 85% occurring only once. The sequenced sample consisted of peripheral blood. The source of these receptors is a human donor in a cohort sampled during active COVID-19. Each CDR3 is given with its conserved first and last residue. Each record gives: J gene, V gene, clone size, D gene, CDR3 protein, CDR3 DNA. D genes are given only for firm matches. Not all rows give a size; the values are once, few, many and, for expanded clones, a class.

j_call: TRBJ2-7; v_call: TRBV7-8; clone_size: NA; d_call: TRBD1; cdr3_aa: CASSLAPEGTGGDEQYF; cdr3_nt: TGTGCCAGCAGCTTGGCCCCGGAAGGGACAGGGGGTGACGAGCAGTACTTC
j_call: TRBJ1-4; v_call: TRBV18; clone_size: NA; d_call: TRBD1; cdr3_aa: CASSPAQGATNEKLFF; cdr3_nt: TGTGCCAGCTCACCGGCCCAGGGGGCAACTAATGAAAAACTGTTTTTT
j_call: TRBJ2-7; v_call: TRBV28; clone_size: NA; d_call: NA; cdr3_aa: CASRGLVYEQYF; cdr3_nt: TGTGCCAGCAGGGGGCTAGTCTACGAGCAGTACTTC
j_call: TRBJ2-1; v_call: TRBV7-3; clone_size: NA; d_call: TRBD2; cdr3_aa: CASRPGTSSYNEQFF; cdr3_nt: TGTGCCAGCAGGCCCGGGACTAGCTCCTACAATGAGCAGTTCTTC
j_call: TRBJ1-1; v_call: TRBV7-9; clone_size: few; d_call: NA; cdr3_aa: CASSSQGNTEAFF; cdr3_nt: TGTGCCAGCAGCTCCCAGGGGAACACTGAAGCTTTCTTT
j_call: TRBJ2-1; v_call: TRBV7-3; clone_size: NA; d_call: TRBD1; cdr3_aa: CASSPGGSYNEQFF; cdr3_nt: TGTGCCAGCAGCCCAGGGGGCTCTTACAATGAGCAGTTCTTC
j_call: TRBJ1-5; v_call: TRBV7-2; clone_size: few; d_call: NA; cdr3_aa: CASSLVFGGNQPQHF; cdr3_nt: TGTGCCAGCAGCTTAGTGTTTGGAGGGAATCAGCCCCAGCATTTT
j_call: TRBJ2-7; v_call: TRBV5-6; clone_size: NA; d_call: TRBD1; cdr3_aa: CASSFTGTGAFEQYF; cdr3_nt: TGTGCCAGCAGCTTTACCGGGACAGGGGCTTTCGAGCAGTACTTC
j_call: TRBJ2-1; v_call: TRBV29-1; clone_size: few; d_call: NA; cdr3_aa: CSVDFGGYNEQFF; cdr3_nt: TGCAGCGTTGACTTCGGGGGATACAATGAGCAGTTCTTC
j_call: TRBJ2-1; v_call: TRBV7-3; clone_size: NA; d_call: TRBD2; cdr3_aa: CASSPNSGGADEQFF; cdr3_nt: TGTGCCAGCAGCCCAAATAGCGGGGGGGCCGATGAGCAGTTCTTC
j_call: TRBJ2-3; v_call: TRBV3-1/TRBV3-2; clone_size: NA; d_call: TRBD1; cdr3_aa: CASSPRDRADTQYF; cdr3_nt: TGTGCCAGCAGCCCCCGGGACAGGGCTGATACGCAGTATTTT
j_call: TRBJ1-6; v_call: TRBV4-1; clone_size: NA; d_call: NA; cdr3_aa: CASSQARGGANSPLHF; cdr3_nt: TGCGCCAGCAGCCAAGCTAGGGGGGGGGCAAATTCACCCCTCCACTTT
j_call: TRBJ2-1; v_call: TRBV18; clone_size: NA; d_call: NA; cdr3_aa: CASSPYTRDNEQFF; cdr3_nt: TGTGCCAGCTCACCCTATACTAGAGACAATGAGCAGTTCTTC
j_call: TRBJ1-1; v_call: TRBV10-3; clone_size: NA; d_call: NA; cdr3_aa: CAIRSTSGGTEAFF; cdr3_nt: TGTGCCATCAGGTCGACAAGTGGTGGCACTGAAGCTTTCTTT
j_call: TRBJ2-7; v_call: TRBV12-3/TRBV12-4; clone_size: NA; d_call: NA; cdr3_aa: CASRLNRAEQYF; cdr3_nt: TGTGCCAGCAGACTCAACAGGGCCGAGCAGTACTTC
j_call: TRBJ1-1; v_call: TRBV3-1/TRBV3-2; clone_size: NA; d_call: NA; cdr3_aa: CASSHRGPEAFF; cdr3_nt: TGTGCCAGCAGCCACAGGGGTCCCGAAGCTTTCTTT
j_call: TRBJ2-2; v_call: TRBV11-2; clone_size: NA; d_call: NA; cdr3_aa: CASSLVLGLNTGELFF; cdr3_nt: TGTGCCAGCAGCTTAGTTCTGGGGCTGAACACCGGGGAGCTGTTTTTT
j_call: TRBJ1-1; v_call: TRBV9; clone_size: once; d_call: NA; cdr3_aa: CASSVAVGAGTEAFF; cdr3_nt: TGTGCCAGCAGCGTAGCTGTGGGGGCCGGCACTGAAGCTTTCTTT
j_call: TRBJ1-5; v_call: TRBV6-4; clone_size: NA; d_call: NA; cdr3_aa: CPVKTTKGGDANYQPQHF; cdr3_nt: TGTCCCGTCAAAACAACGAAAGGGGGGGACGCAAACTATCAGCCCCAGCATTTT
j_call: TRBJ1-1; v_call: TRBV18; clone_size: NA; d_call: NA; cdr3_aa: CASSPRQDNTEAFF; cdr3_nt: TGTGCCAGCTCACCCCGACAGGATAACACTGAAGCTTTCTTT
j_call: TRBJ2-3; v_call: TRBV3-1/TRBV3-2; clone_size: NA; d_call: NA; cdr3_aa: CATTGGPSADTQYF; cdr3_nt: TGTGCCACCACCGGGGGGCCCAGCGCAGATACGCAGTATTTT
j_call: TRBJ1-2; v_call: TRBV6-5; clone_size: few; d_call: NA; cdr3_aa: CASSSGNYGYTF; cdr3_nt: TGTGCCAGCAGTTCAGGCAATTATGGCTACACCTTC
j_call: TRBJ2-1; v_call: TRBV9; clone_size: NA; d_call: TRBD2; cdr3_aa: CASSVWRGGHNEQFF; cdr3_nt: TGTGCCAGCAGCGTCTGGCGGGGGGGCCATAATGAGCAGTTCTTC
j_call: TRBJ2-7; v_call: TRBV4-1; clone_size: NA; d_call: NA; cdr3_aa: CASSQEGLSYEQYF; cdr3_nt: TGCGCCAGCAGCCAAGAGGGCCTCTCCTACGAGCAGTACTTC
j_call: TRBJ2-1; v_call: TRBV18; clone_size: few; d_call: NA; cdr3_aa: CASSPQGVDEQFF; cdr3_nt: TGTGCCAGCTCACCACAAGGGGTGGATGAGCAGTTCTTC
j_call: TRBJ1-2; v_call: TRBV27; clone_size: NA; d_call: NA; cdr3_aa: CASSSGVLDGYTF; cdr3_nt: TGTGCCAGCAGTTCAGGGGTATTGGATGGCTACACCTTC
j_call: TRBJ2-7; v_call: TRBV4-1; clone_size: NA; d_call: NA; cdr3_aa: CASSHSRGTDTYEQYF; cdr3_nt: TGCGCCAGCAGCCACTCCCGGGGGACGGATACCTACGAGCAGTACTTC